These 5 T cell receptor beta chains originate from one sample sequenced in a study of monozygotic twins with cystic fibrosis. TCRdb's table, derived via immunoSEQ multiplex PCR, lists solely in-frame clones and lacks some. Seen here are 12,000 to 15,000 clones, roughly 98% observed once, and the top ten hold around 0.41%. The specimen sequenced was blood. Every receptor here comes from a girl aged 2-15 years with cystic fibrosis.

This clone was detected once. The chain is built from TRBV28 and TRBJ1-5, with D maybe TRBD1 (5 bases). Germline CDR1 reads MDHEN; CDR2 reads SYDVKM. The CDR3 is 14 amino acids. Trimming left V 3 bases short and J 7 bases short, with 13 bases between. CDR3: CASSFPGLPQPQHF. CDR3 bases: TGTGCCAGCAGTTTCCCGGGACTTCCCCAGCCCCAGCATTTT.

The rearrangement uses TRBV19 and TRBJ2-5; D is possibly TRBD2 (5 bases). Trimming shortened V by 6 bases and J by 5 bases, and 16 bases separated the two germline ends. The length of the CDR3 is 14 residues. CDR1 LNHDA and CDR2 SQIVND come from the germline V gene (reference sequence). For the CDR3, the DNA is TGTGCCAGTAGCCCCGGGTCCTGGAGGGAGACCCAGTACTTC. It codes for CASSPGSWRETQYF.

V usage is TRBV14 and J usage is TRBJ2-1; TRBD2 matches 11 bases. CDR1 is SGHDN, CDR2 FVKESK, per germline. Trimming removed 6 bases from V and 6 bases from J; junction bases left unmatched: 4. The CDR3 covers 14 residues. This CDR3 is CASRTSGISNEQFF. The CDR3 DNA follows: TGTGCCAGCAGGACTAGCGGGATCTCCAATGAGCAGTTCTTC.

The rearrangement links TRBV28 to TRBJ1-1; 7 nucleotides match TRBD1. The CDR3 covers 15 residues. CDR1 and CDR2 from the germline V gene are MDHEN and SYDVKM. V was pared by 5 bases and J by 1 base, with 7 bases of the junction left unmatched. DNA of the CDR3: TGTGCCAGCAGTCCCCACAGGGGAAGGAACACTGAAGCTTTCTTT. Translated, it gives CASSPHRGRNTEAFF.

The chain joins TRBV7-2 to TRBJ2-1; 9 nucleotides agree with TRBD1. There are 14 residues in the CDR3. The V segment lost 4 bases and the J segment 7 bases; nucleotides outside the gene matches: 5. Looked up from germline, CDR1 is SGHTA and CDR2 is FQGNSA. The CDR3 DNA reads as TGTGCCAGCAGCTCACAGGGGGCATTGAATGAGCAGTTCTTC. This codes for CASSSQGALNEQFF.